A single sample gave rise to the 8 T cell receptor beta chains below, sequenced in a study of breast tumors, draining lymph nodes, adjacent tissues. TCRdb analysed the multiplex PCR reads with MiXCR anew, one entry per CDR3 protein. The sample includes about 120,000 distinct CDR3 sequences, around 20% of them seen just once. Axillary draining lymph nodes of breast cancer patients supplied the node samples. Material: axillary lymph node tissue. Source of these receptors: a female donor with breast cancer. Some clones in this sample may be carry-over from other donors' samples.

J is TRBJ2-4 and V is TRBV20-1; 11 bases line up with TRBD2. V was pared by 1 base and J by 6 bases, with 5 bases of the junction left unmatched. The CDR3 spans 15 residues. From germline, CDR1 is DFQATT and CDR2 SNEGSKA (reference sequence). CDR3 amino acids: CSARVAGGPSNIQYF. In nucleotides, the CDR3 is TGCAGTGCTAGAGTAGCGGGGGGGCCGTCAAACATTCAGTACTTC.

The table lists this clonotype with a few counts. The J gene is TRBJ2-3, the V gene TRBV3-1; D remains ambiguous. This CDR3 has 12 amino acids. With 2 bases removed from V and 4 bases from J, the gap between germline ends came to 4 bases. Germline-derived CDR1 and CDR2 are LGHDT and YNNKEL (reference sequence). The CDR3 sequence: CASSQTADTQYF. The CDR3 DNA is TGTGCCAGCAGCCAAACCGCAGATACGCAGTATTTT.

At least ten counts were recorded for this clonotype. The V call is TRBV5-6, the J call TRBJ1-3, with D uncertain. Trimming shortened V by 0 bases and J by 2 bases, and 6 bases separated the two germline ends. The CDR3 has 14 residues. Germline loops: CDR1 SGHDT, CDR2 YYEEEE. CDR3 amino acids: CASSLVAAGNTIYF. The CDR3 nucleotides read TGTGCCAGCAGCTTGGTAGCGGCTGGAAACACCATATATTTT.

The sample holds a few counts of this clonotype. This may come from a read error, since a much larger clone is one base off. This chain links TRBV2 with TRBJ1-6, with TRBD1 matching 9 bases. CDR3 size: 14 residues. Germline assignment: CDR1 SNHLY and CDR2 FYNNEI. This CDR3 reads CAGRTDRGNSPLHF. Written as DNA, the CDR3 is TGTGCCGGCAGGACGGACAGGGGTAATTCACCCCTCCACTTT.

Regarding this clonotype: One end of the junction does not line up with germline, which may come from a read error. Here the CDR3 reads CASSGEFIGGLFF. CDR3 nucleotide sequence: TGCGCCAGCAGCGGGGAGTTCATCGGGGGGCTGTTTTTT. The chain couples TRBV10-2 to TRBJ2-2, with D perhaps matching TRBD2 (6 bases). The germline gives CDR1 WSHSY, CDR2 SAAADI. The CDR3 has 13 amino acids.

This clonotype showed up many times. The chain links TRBV10-1 to TRBJ2-1, with D possibly TRBD2 on 6 matching bases. In germline, CDR1 is WNHNN, CDR2 SYGVQD (reference sequence). V lost 3 bases, J lost 5 bases, and 11 bases lay in between. This CDR3 is 14 amino acids long. For the CDR3, the DNA is TGCGCCAGCAGTGAAGATAGCGGACACAATGAGCAGTTCTTC. It is translated as CASSEDSGHNEQFF.

This clonotype showed up just a few times. V gene TRBV11-2 combines with J gene TRBJ2-2; 7 bases align to TRBD1. CDR1 and CDR2 from the germline V gene are SGHAT and FQNNGV. This CDR3 has 17 residues. Trimming cost V 6 bases and J 3 bases; bases outside gene matches: 13. CDR3 DNA sequence: TGTGCCAGCAGGAACCGACAGGGCGGGCTCTACACCGGGGAGCTGTTTTTT. Translating it yields CASRNRQGGLYTGELFF.

This clonotype has ten or more counts. The rearrangement links TRBV3-1 to TRBJ2-2, with unresolved D. The germline V and J ends were trimmed by 3 bases and 6 bases, with 5 bases remaining between them. Per the germline V gene, CDR1 is LGHDT and CDR2 is YNNKEL (reference sequence). This CDR3 has 12 amino acids. The CDR3 nucleotides read TGTGCCAGCAGCCAGGGCGCCGGGGAGCTGTTTTTT. Its translation is CASSQGAGELFF.